Presented here are 6 T cell receptor beta chains from one specimen sequenced in a study of T cells expressing NK-cell markers. TCRdb reprocessed the 5' RACE reads; each CDR3 protein has one entry and no DNA is given. The sample totals hundreds of thousands of distinct CDR3 sequences; its top ten clones hold around 5.3%. The sample comprised blood T cells: a sorted CD56 or NKG2C T cell subset, CD4+ or CD8+ T cells, or bulk PBMC T cells (not recorded which). The receptors here all came from a man aged 18-75 years in good health.

The J gene is TRBJ1-6, the V gene TRBV9; TCRdb's D call of TRBD1 is untestable without DNA. From germline, CDR1 is SGDLS and CDR2 YYNGEE. The CDR3 has 14 residues. The CDR3 reads CASSAAPGNSPLHF.

This chain uses TRBV7-2 with TRBJ2-7; TCRdb's assignment of TRBD1 cannot be checked, as there is no DNA. Germline V gives CDR1 SGHTA, CDR2 FQGNSA. The CDR3 loop spans 14 amino acids. The CDR3 loop is CASSLRRQVEQQYF. Based on the CDR3 plus reference TRBV7-2 and TRBJ2-7, the full variable domain is GAGVSQSPSNKVTEKGKDVELRCDPISGHTALYWYRQSLGQGLEFLIYFQGNSAPDKSGLPSDRFSAERTGGSVSTLTIQRTQQEDSAVYLCASSLRRQVEQQYFGPGTRLTVT.

The chain recombines TRBV9 with TRBJ2-3. The CDR3 runs 15 residues. Germline CDR1 SGDLS, CDR2 YYNGEE. CDR3 loop: CASSAFEGSTDTQYF.

The genes are TRBV4-1 and TRBJ2-1; the D call from TCRdb, TRBD2, cannot be confirmed without DNA. Germline CDR1 and CDR2: MGHRA and YSYEKL. This CDR3 contains 15 residues. CDR3 in amino acids: CASSRGLGGYNEQFF.

The chain joins TRBV20-1 to TRBJ2-3; without DNA, the TCRdb call of TRBD1 cannot be checked. Germline assignment: CDR1 DFQATT and CDR2 SNEGSKA (reference sequence). The CDR3 loop spans 15 amino acids. CDR3 in amino acids: CSAHPEGALADTQYF.

The chain couples TRBV6-1 to TRBJ2-3; TCRdb designates TRBD1, a call that cannot be tested without DNA. CDR3 size: 13 residues. CDR1 is MNHNS, CDR2 SASEGT, per germline. CDR3 in amino acids: CASNGQGKDTQYF.